This T cell receptor beta chain was recovered during a study of CD8 T cells in Susac syndrome. RNA totalling roughly 0.45 to 1 ug underwent reverse transcription with random hexamers. Amplification of TCR beta CDR3 spanned 54 Vbeta and 13 Jbeta via immunoSEQ multiplex PCR. TCRdb reprocessed the immunoSEQ multiplex PCR reads with MiXCR, giving one entry per CDR3 protein. Here the sample spans tens of thousands of distinct CDR3 sequences, about 92% being singletons. The CDR3 consists of 12 residues. With 5 bases removed from V and 6 bases from J, the gap between germline ends came to 11 bases. This chain links TRBV12-3 or TRBV12-4 with TRBJ2-7; possible D gene TRBD1, 6 bases. The sequence derives from a human donor with Susac syndrome. Sequencing used CD4+ T cells from PBMCs. CDR3 protein: CASSRSGVEQYF. CDR3 DNA: TGTGCCAGCAGTCGCTCAGGGGTCGAGCAGTACTTC.